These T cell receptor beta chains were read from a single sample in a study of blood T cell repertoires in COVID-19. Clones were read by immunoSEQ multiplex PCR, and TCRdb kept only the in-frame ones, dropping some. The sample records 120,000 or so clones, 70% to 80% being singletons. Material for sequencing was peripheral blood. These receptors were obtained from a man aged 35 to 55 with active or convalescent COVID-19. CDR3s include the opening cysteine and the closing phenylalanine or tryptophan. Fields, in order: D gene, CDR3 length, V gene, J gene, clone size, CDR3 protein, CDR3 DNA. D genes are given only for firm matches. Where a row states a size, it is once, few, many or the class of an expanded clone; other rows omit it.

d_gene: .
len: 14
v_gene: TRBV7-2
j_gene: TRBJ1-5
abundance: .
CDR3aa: CASSPRPGNQPQHF
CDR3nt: TGTGCCAGCAGCCCCAGGCCAGGGAATCAGCCCCAGCATTTT

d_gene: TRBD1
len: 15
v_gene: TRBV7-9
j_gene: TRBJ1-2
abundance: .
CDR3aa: CASSAPGQLFYGYTF
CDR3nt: TGTGCCAGCAGCGCCCCGGGACAGTTGTTCTATGGCTACACCTTC

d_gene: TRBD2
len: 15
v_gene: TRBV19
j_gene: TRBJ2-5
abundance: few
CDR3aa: CASSILSGEGKTQYF
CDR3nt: TGTGCCAGTAGTATCCTTAGCGGGGAGGGGAAGACCCAGTACTTC

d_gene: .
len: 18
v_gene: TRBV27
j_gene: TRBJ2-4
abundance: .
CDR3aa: CASSLDLPDPGAKNIQYF
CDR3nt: TGTGCCAGCAGTTTAGATTTGCCGGACCCGGGGGCCAAAAACATTCAGTACTTC

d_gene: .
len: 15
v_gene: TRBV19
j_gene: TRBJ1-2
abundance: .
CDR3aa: CASSIVEGGNYGYTF
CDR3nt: TGTGCCAGTAGTATAGTAGAGGGCGGTAACTATGGCTACACCTTC

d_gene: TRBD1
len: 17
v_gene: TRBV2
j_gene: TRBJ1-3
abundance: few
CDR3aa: CASSREKGTGTGNTIYF
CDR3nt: TGTGCCAGCAGTCGTGAGAAGGGGACAGGGACTGGAAACACCATATATTTT

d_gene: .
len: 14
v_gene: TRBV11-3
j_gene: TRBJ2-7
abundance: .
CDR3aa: CASSKSGSSYEQYF
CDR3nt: TGTGCCAGCAGCAAGAGCGGCAGCTCCTACGAGCAGTACTTC

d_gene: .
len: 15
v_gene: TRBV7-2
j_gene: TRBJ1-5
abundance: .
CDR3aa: CASSPQHSSNQPQHF
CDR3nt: TGTGCCAGCAGCCCTCAGCACAGTAGCAATCAGCCCCAGCATTTT

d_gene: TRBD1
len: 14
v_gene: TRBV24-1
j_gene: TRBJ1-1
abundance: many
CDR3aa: CATNRGPRNTEAFF
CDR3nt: TGTGCCACCAACAGGGGGCCCCGGAACACTGAAGCTTTCTTT

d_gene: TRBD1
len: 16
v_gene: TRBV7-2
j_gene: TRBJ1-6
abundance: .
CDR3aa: CASSTHGTGKYSPLHF
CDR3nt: TGTGCCAGCAGTACCCACGGGACAGGGAAATACTCACCCCTCCACTTT

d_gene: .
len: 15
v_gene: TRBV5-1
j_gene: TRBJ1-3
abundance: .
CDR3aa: CASSLRGSSGNTIYF
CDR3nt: TGCGCCAGCAGCTTGCGGGGGAGCTCTGGAAACACCATATATTTT